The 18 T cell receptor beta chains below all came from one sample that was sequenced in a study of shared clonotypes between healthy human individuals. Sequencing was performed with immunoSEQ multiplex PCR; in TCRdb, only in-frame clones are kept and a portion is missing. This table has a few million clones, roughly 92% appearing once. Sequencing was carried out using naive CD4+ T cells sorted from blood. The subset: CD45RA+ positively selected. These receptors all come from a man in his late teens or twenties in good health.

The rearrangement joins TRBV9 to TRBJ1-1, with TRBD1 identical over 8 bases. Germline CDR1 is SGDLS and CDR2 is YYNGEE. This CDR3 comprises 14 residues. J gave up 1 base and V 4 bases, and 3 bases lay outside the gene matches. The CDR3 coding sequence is TGTGCCAGCAGCCGGACAGGGCAGAACACTGAAGCTTTCTTT. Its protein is CASSRTGQNTEAFF.

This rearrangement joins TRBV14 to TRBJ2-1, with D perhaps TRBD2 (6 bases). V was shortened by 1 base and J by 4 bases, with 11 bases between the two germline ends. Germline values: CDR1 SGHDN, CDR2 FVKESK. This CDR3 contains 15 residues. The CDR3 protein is CASSQGLAPYNEQFF. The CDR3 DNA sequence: TGTGCCAGCAGCCAAGGGCTAGCGCCGTACAATGAGCAGTTCTTC.

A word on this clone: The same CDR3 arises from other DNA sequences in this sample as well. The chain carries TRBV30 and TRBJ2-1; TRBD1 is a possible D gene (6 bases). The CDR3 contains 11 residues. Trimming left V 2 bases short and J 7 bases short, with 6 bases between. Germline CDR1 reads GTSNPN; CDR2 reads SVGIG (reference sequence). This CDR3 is CAWSRGNEQFF. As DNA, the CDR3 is TGTGCCTGGAGTAGGGGGAATGAGCAGTTCTTC.

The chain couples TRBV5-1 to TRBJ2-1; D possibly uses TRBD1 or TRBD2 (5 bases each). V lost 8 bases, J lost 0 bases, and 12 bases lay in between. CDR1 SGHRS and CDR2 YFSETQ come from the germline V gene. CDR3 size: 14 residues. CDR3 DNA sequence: TGCGCCAGTAGAGGGGTTGTCTCCTACAATGAGCAGTTCTTC. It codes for CASRGVVSYNEQFF.

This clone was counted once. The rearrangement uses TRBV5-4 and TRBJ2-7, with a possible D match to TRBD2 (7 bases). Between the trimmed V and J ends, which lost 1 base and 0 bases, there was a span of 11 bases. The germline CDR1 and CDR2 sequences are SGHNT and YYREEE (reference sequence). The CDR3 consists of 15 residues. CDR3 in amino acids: CASSLPGGASYEQYF. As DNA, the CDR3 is TGTGCCAGCAGCTTGCCGGGGGGCGCCTCCTACGAGCAGTACTTC.

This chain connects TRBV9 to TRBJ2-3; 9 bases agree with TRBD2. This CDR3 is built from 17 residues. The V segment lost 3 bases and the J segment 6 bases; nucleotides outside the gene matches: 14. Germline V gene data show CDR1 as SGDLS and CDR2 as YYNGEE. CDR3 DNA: TGTGCCAGCAGCGCCGATCTTGGCGGGGGGGCCGGGGATACGCAGTATTTT. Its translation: CASSADLGGGAGDTQYF.

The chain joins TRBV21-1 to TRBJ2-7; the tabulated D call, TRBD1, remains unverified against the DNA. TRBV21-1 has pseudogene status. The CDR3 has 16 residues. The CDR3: CASSKVWTGQAYEQYF. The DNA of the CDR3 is TGTGCCAGCAGCAAAGTATGGACAGGACAAGCCTACGAGCAGTACTTC.

The CDR3 DNA sequence: TGTGCCAGCAGTGAGGGCTACTCCTATAATTCACCCCTCCACTTT. Translation gives CASSEGYSYNSPLHF. The rearrangement joins TRBV25-1 to TRBJ1-6; D is uncertain. The length of the CDR3 is 15 residues. Deletions cut 3 bases from V and 0 bases from J, with 6 bases between. CDR1 and CDR2 (germline): MGHDK, SYGVNS.

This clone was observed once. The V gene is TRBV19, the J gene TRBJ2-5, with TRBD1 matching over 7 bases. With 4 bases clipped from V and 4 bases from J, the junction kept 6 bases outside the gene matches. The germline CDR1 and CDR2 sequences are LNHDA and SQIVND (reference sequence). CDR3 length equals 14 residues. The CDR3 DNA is TGTGCCAGTAGTAGAAGGGACAGCCCAGAGACCCAGTACTTC. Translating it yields CASSRRDSPETQYF.

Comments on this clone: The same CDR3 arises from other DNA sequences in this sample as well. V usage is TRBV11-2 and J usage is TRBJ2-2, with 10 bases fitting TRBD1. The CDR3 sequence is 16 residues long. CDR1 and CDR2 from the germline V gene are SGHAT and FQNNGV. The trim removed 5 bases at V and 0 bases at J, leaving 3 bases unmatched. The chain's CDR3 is CASSPGQGANTGELFF. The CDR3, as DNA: TGTGCCAGCAGCCCAGGACAGGGGGCGAACACCGGGGAGCTGTTTTTT.

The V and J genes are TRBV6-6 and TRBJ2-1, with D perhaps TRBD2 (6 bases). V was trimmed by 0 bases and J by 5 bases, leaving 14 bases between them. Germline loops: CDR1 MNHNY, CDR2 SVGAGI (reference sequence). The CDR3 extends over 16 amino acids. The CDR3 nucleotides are TGTGCCAGCAGTTACTCAGCCAGCGGGTCCCACAATGAGCAGTTCTTC. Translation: CASSYSASGSHNEQFF.

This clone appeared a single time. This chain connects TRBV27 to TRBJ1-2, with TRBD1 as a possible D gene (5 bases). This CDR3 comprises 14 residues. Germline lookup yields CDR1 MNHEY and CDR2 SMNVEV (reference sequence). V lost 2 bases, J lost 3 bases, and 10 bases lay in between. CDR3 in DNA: TGTGCCAGCAGTTTACTAAGGGGAGACTATGGCTACACCTTC. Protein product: CASSLLRGDYGYTF.

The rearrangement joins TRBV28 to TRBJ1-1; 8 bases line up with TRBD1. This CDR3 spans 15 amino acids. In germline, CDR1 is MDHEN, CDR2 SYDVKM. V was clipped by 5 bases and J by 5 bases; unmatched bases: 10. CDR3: CASSLLLTGATEAFF. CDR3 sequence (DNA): TGTGCCAGCAGTCTTCTACTGACAGGGGCGACTGAAGCTTTCTTT.

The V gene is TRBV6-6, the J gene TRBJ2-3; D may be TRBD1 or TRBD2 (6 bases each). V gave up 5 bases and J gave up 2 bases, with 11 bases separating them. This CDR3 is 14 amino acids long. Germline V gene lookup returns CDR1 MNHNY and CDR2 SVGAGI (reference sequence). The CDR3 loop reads CASSRGQYTDTQYF. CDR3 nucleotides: TGTGCCAGCAGTCGGGGGCAGTACACAGATACGCAGTATTTT.

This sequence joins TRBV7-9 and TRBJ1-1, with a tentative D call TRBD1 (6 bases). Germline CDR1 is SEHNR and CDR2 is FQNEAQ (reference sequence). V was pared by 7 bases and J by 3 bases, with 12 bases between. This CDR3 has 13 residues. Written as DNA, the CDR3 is TGTGCCAGCACCCGGGGGGCGGACACTGAAGCTTTCTTT. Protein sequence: CASTRGADTEAFF.

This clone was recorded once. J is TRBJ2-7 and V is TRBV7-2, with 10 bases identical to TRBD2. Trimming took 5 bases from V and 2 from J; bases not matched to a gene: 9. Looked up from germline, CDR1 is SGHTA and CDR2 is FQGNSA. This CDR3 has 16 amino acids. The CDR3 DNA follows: TGTGCCAGCAGCCTCGGGGGGACTAGCGTCCCCTACGAGCAGTACTTC. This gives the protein CASSLGGTSVPYEQYF.

The CDR3: CASPKEETFTGELFF. The CDR3 nucleotides read TGCGCCAGCCCTAAAGAGGAAACCTTCACCGGGGAGCTGTTTTTT. The V gene is TRBV23-1, the J gene TRBJ2-2; D ambiguous. TRBV23-1 is filed as an ORF, its function uncertain. CDR3 length equals 15 residues. V lost 8 bases and J 4 bases, leaving 17 bases between the germline ends.

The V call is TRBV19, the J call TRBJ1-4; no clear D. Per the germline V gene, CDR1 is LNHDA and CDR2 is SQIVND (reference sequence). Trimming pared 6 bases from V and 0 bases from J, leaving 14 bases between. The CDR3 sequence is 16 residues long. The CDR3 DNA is TGTGCCAGTAGATCCTTCCGAGGGACAACTAATGAAAAACTGTTTTTT. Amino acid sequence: CASRSFRGTTNEKLFF.